This section outlines one T cell receptor beta chain sequence together with its context. The data were obtained in a study of blood T cells in healthy people across ages. CDR1 and CDR2 from the germline V gene are LGHNA and YSLEER. The CDR3 extends over 13 amino acids. V was cut by 3 bases and J by 1 base, with 6 bases left in between. The use of a sample-barcoded 5' primer and a J-beta primer mix characterized a second PCR of roughly 7 to 11 cycles. One entry per CDR3 protein, called by TCRdb with MiXCR from the 5' RACE reads. The table lists about 900,000 distinct CDR3 sequences, 60% to 80% of them singletons, with roughly 26% in the top ten.

The rearrangement uses TRBV4-3 and TRBJ1-1; no clear D gene. What was sequenced was blood. This receptor was taken from a man between 25 and 39 years old in good health. CDR3 nucleotides: TGCGCCAGCAGCCAGATTCAGAACACTGAAGCTTTCTTT. Translated: CASSQIQNTEAFF.